The clone carrying this TCR beta chain was detected a few times. Authors' processing steps: Amplification with reference gene primers provided the estimates of nucleated cell counts. Method: immunoSEQ multiplex PCR; TCRdb's copy keeps in-frame clones and lacks some. The V and J calls and clone size come from that table; D and trimming were worked out from the DNA. The sample lists over 300,000 clones, 90% occurring once. This record comes from a study of blood T cell repertoires in COVID-19. Study overall: Researchers got acute and convalescent COVID-19 samples from the United States, Italy and Spain.

This TCR derives from a man aged 18 to 30 with active or convalescent COVID-19. Sequenced sample: peripheral blood.

CDR3 DNA: TGTGCCAGCGGACAGGGGGCGGAGGAAAAACTGTTTTTT. It encodes CASGQGAEEKLFF. The V call is TRBV28, the J call TRBJ1-4; 11 nucleotides line up with TRBD1. V lost 8 bases to trimming and J lost 8 bases; unmatched junction nucleotides: 4. The germline CDR1 and CDR2 sequences are MDHEN and SYDVKM. The CDR3 spans 13 residues.